This passage covers 8 T cell receptor beta chains from one sample sequenced in a study of T cells after yellow fever vaccination. TCRdb re-called the 5' RACE reads through MiXCR, storing one row per CDR3 protein. The table includes approximately 610,000 distinct CDR3 sequences, roughly a sixth detected once. The sequencing used PBMCs, collected less than 6 days after the first yellow fever vaccination. The receptors were gathered from a man aged 18-30 years who received the YFV17D yellow fever vaccine.

This clonotype has more than one count but fewer than ten. The V call is TRBV3-1, the J call TRBJ2-1; 10 bases are a match to TRBD2. Germline V gene lookup returns CDR1 LGHDT and CDR2 YNNKEL (reference sequence). V dropped 4 bases and J dropped 8; count of bases not matched to a gene: 8. The CDR3 runs to 15 residues. In DNA, the CDR3 is TGTGCCAGCAGCCCCGAGAGCGGGGGGGCCGATGAGCAGTTCTTC. Translation gives CASSPESGGADEQFF.

The rearrangement joins TRBV4-1 to TRBJ2-7, with TRBD2 matching over 10 bases. Unmatched junction bases numbered 10, after V lost 4 bases and J lost 7 bases. CDR3 size: 15 residues. CDR1 MGHRA and CDR2 YSYEKL come from the germline V gene. The DNA of the CDR3 is TGCGCCAGCAGCCTCGGGACACCGGGACTAGCGGAGCAGTACTTC. Translation: CASSLGTPGLAEQYF.

This chain connects TRBV7-2 to TRBJ1-1; TRBD1 is a possible D gene (5 bases). Per the germline V gene, CDR1 is SGHTA and CDR2 is FQGNSA. This CDR3 spans 14 amino acids. The V end lost 7 bases, the J end lost 5 bases, and 17 bases lay between the germline ends. CDR3 sequence reads: CASILTSGVTEAFF. In nucleotides, the CDR3 is TGTGCCAGCATCCTAACTTCGGGGGTAACTGAAGCTTTCTTT. Using reference TRBV7-2 and TRBJ1-1 for the parts outside the CDR3, the full variable domain is GAGVSQSPSNKVTEKGKDVELRCDPISGHTALYWYRQSLGQGLEFLIYFQGNSAPDKSGLPSDRFSAERTGGSVSTLTIQRTQQEDSAVYLCASILTSGVTEAFFGQGTRLTVV.

This clonotype was seen a few times. CDR3 nucleotide sequence: TGTGCCAGCAGTTTATCTAACAGGGTCTACGAGCAGTACTTC. It specifies CASSLSNRVYEQYF. The chain carries TRBV27 and TRBJ2-7; a possible D gene is TRBD1 (6 bases). Trimming removed 0 bases at V and 3 bases at J, with 9 bases between. CDR1 and CDR2 (germline): MNHEY, SMNVEV (reference sequence). This CDR3 spans 14 amino acids.

This clonotype was seen more than once but under ten times. The genes are TRBV24-1 and TRBJ2-5; 7 nucleotides agree with TRBD1. Germline loops: CDR1 KGHDR, CDR2 SFDVKD. Losses at the gene ends were 5 bases for V and 2 bases for J; bases not matched to a gene: 13. This CDR3 is built from 17 residues. The CDR3 here is CATSGERQGVGQETQYF. As DNA, the CDR3 is TGTGCCACCAGTGGAGAAAGGCAGGGGGTTGGGCAAGAGACCCAGTACTTC.

This clonotype has only a few counts. The genes are TRBV4-2 and TRBJ2-1, with D uncertain. V was trimmed by 3 bases and J by 5 bases, leaving 5 bases between them. There are 12 residues in the CDR3. Germline CDR1 and CDR2: LGHNA and YNFKEQ. CDR3 residues: CASSQLNNEQFF. The CDR3 nucleotides are TGTGCCAGCAGCCAGTTAAACAATGAGCAGTTCTTC.

This clonotype was observed a few times. The rearrangement joins TRBV7-2 to TRBJ2-7; 8 bases line up with TRBD1. J gave up 4 bases and V 5 bases, and 7 bases lay outside the gene matches. Germline V gene lookup returns CDR1 SGHTA and CDR2 FQGNSA. This CDR3 contains 14 residues. In DNA form, the CDR3 reads TGTGCCAGCAGCGCAAGACAGGGGTGGTACGAGCAGTACGTC. Amino acid sequence: CASSARQGWYEQYV.

The chain uses TRBV2 and TRBJ2-7, with 7 bases identical to TRBD1. V trimming: 8 bases; J trimming: 0 bases; junction bases outside the gene matches: 4. The CDR3 has 13 residues. CDR1 is SNHLY, CDR2 FYNNEI, per germline. The CDR3 here is CASSGTASYEQYF. The CDR3 nucleotides read TGTGCCAGCTCAGGGACAGCCTCCTACGAGCAGTACTTC.